This T cell receptor (beta chain) was sequenced during a study of human T cells and chemical hapten exposure. Overall study context: Among samples, TCR yields varied mainly because of small differences in pooled library volume.

From the RACE reads, TCRdb called clonotypes with MiXCR, one entry per CDR3 protein. The data show roughly 130,000 distinct CDR3 sequences, approximately 10% seen once. This CDR3 has 15 amino acids. The germline V gene encodes CDR1 SQVTM and CDR2 ANQGSEA. Trimming at V came to 7 bases and at J to 3 bases, leaving 12 bases not matched to a gene. Time point in this sample: patch test 3, about 24 weeks after DPC sensitization. Indicated treatment: therapeutic diphenylcyclopropenone sensitization with weekly scalp DPC. This clonotype was detected a few times. The origin of this receptor is a woman aged 50 to 60 with alopecia areata. Some clones in this sample may be carry-over from other donors' samples. This specimen was whole blood, taken in connection with sensitization to the hapten diphenylcyclopropenone (DPC). This chain connects TRBV29-1 to TRBJ2-5; 9 nucleotides match TRBD1. CDR3 bases: TGCAGCGGCACCACAGGGGGCGGAGAAAAAGAGACCCAGTACTTC. Encoded protein: CSGTTGGGEKETQYF.